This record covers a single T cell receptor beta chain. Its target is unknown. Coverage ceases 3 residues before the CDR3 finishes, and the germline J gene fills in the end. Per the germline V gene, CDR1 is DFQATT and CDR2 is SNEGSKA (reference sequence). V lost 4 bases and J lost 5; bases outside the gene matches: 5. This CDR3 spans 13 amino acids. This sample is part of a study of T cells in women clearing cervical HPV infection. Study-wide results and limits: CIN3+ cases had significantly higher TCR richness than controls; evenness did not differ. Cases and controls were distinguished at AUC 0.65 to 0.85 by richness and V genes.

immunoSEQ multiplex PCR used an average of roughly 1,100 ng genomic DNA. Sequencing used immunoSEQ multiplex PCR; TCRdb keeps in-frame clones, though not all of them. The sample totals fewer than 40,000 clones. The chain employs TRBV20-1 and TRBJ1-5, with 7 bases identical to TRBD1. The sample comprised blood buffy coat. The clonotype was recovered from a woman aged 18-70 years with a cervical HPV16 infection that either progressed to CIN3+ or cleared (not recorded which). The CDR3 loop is CSAITGVDQPQHF. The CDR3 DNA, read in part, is TGCAGTGCTATAACAGGGGTGGATCAGCCC.